The clone carrying this T cell receptor (beta chain) was seen only a few times. No antigen is known for it. The sample comes from a study of vaccination effects on CD4 cells after COVID-19. Turning to the study itself: Before any sequencing was done, the ViraFEST assay used viral peptide pools to expand antigen-specific CD4+ T cells. Every well got around 2 million PBMC, which were grown with about 9.2 IU/ml IL-2 and roughly 10 ug/ml peptides.

The CDR3 has 13 amino acids. The germline V gene encodes CDR1 MGHDK and CDR2 SYGVNS. Trimming shortened V by 5 bases and J by 4 bases, and 6 bases separated the two germline ends. Here immunoSEQ multiplex PCR was the method, and the copy in TCRdb shows in-frame clones only, minus some. The sample carries approximately 47,000 clones, about 70% recorded once. CD4+ T cell isolation took place after about 11 days of culture. This individual contracted SARS-CoV-2 between March and December 2020, as verified by PCR. The clonotype originates from a human donor who had a prior SARS-CoV-2 infection. The chain joins TRBV25-1 to TRBJ1-6; D ambiguous. Here the sequenced sample was CD4+ T cells from PBMCs cultured without peptide, taken before COVID-19 vaccination. CDR3 bases: TGTGCCAGCAGTCTCGAGTATAATTCACCCCTCCACTTT. This translates into CASSLEYNSPLHF.